This T cell receptor (beta chain) stems from a study of Tregs in tolerant kidney transplant recipients. Some clones are missing from TCRdb's copy, which holds only in-frame ones; the method was immunoSEQ multiplex PCR. Counted here are tens of thousands of clones, 91% occurring once; the ten biggest clones make up 0.6% to 0.7%. The trim removed 1 base at V and 0 bases at J, leaving 5 bases unmatched. CDR1 is MGHRA, CDR2 YSYEKL, per germline. CDR3 length equals 17 residues. Sequenced material: Tregs from blood. The chain uses TRBV4-1 and TRBJ2-5; 10 bases match TRBD2. The receptor was isolated from a human donor in good health. The CDR3 here is CASSQGLTSGYQETQYF. DNA of the CDR3: TGCGCCAGCAGCCAAGGTTTGACTAGCGGGTACCAAGAGACCCAGTACTTC.